A selection of T cell receptor beta chains follows, all from one sample in a study of shared clonotypes between healthy human individuals. The protocol was immunoSEQ multiplex PCR, while the TCRdb copy is restricted to in-frame clones and leaves out a portion. Here the sample spans some 350,000 clones, roughly 70% being singletons. Sequencing used memory CD4+ T cells sorted from blood. All receptors come from a man between 25 and 39 years old in good health. Both conserved end residues are part of each CDR3. The D gene is left open where the match is weak. The size field is filled for only some rows; it gives once, few, many or a size class.

clone_size,j_call,d_call,v_call,cdr3_nt,cdr3_aa
-,TRBJ2-1,-,TRBV7-2,TGTGCCAGCAGCCCGGGACTTTTGGAGCAGTTCTTC,CASSPGLLEQFF
-,TRBJ2-1,TRBD1,TRBV7-9,TGTGCCAGCAGCTTACCGCCGGGACAGGGAGGTTCGGCCTACAATGAGCAGTTCTTC,CASSLPPGQGGSAYNEQFF
-,TRBJ2-7,-,TRBV29-1,TGCAGCGTTGCTAGGGCCCACGAGCAGTACTTC,CSVARAHEQYF
once,TRBJ2-7,-,TRBV10-2,TGCGCCAGCACCCAATTCAGGCAGCAGGGCGAGCAGTACTTC,CASTQFRQQGEQYF
once,TRBJ2-3,TRBD2,TRBV7-2,TGTGCCAGCAGCCTGAGCGGGAGGGCGGTAGATACGCAGTATTTT,CASSLSGRAVDTQYF
once,TRBJ2-5,-,TRBV6-6,TGTGCCAGCAGCCGGGCTGGCGGACAAGAGACCCAGTACTTC,CASSRAGGQETQYF
once,TRBJ1-3,-,TRBV7-9,TGTGCCAGCAGCTGGGGGAGCGGAAACACCATATATTTT,CASSWGSGNTIYF
-,TRBJ2-6,-,TRBV7-3,TGTGCCAGCAGCTTAGCTGGGGCCAACGTCCTGACTTTC,CASSLAGANVLTF
-,TRBJ2-1,-,TRBV4-3,TGCGCCAGCAGCCAAGATTGGACGGGGGCACAGTTCTTC,CASSQDWTGAQFF
-,TRBJ1-1,-,TRBV5-1,TGCGCCAGCAGCTCAGGGCACGGGATCATGAACACTGAAGCTTTCTTT,CASSSGHGIMNTEAFF
-,TRBJ2-7,-,TRBV6-6,TGTGCCAGCAGTTCTGGACCCTTATACGAGCAGTACTTC,CASSSGPLYEQYF
-,TRBJ2-7,-,TRBV20-1,TGCAGTGCTAGATCCCGGGTCGAGCAGTACTTC,CSARSRVEQYF
-,TRBJ2-1,-,TRBV18,TGTGCCAGCTCACCACCAAAAGAATACTCCTACAATGAGCAGTTCTTC,CASSPPKEYSYNEQFF
-,TRBJ2-5,TRBD2,TRBV4-1,TGCGCCAGCAGCCAAGGGGCGCTAGCGGAACATCGGGACTTC,CASSQGALAEHRDF
-,TRBJ1-5,-,TRBV19,TGTGCCAGTACCCCCTCCCGGGGCCATCAGCCCCAGCATTTT,CASTPSRGHQPQHF
-,TRBJ2-2,-,TRBV7-2,TGTGCCAGCAGCCCCAAGACAGTTCCCGGGGAGCTGTTTTTT,CASSPKTVPGELFF
-,TRBJ2-2,-,TRBV10-2,TGCGCCAGCAGTGAGCGATGGCGCACCGCGAACACCGGGGAGCTGTTTTTT,CASSERWRTANTGELFF
-,TRBJ2-3,-,TRBV6-6,TGTGCCAGCAGTTACGGGACGGGCACAGATACGCAGTATTTT,CASSYGTGTDTQYF